Shown below are 24 T cell receptor beta chains from a single sample sequenced in a study of shared T cell receptors in the human thymus (dated by TCRdb to the early 2020s). Libraries were built with the immunoSEQ multiplex PCR assay. TCRdb stores this immuneACCESS table with in-frame sequences only. Part of the clones is absent; in the studies checked, under half of the shortfall reflects unresolved V genes, and no reason is known for the rest. The sample records approximately 730,000 clones, 70% to 90% of which are singletons. The ten largest make up under 0.012% of the sample. The same sample was also used in a study of human thymus T cells.

Sequencing was performed on thymocytes. The receptors here all came from a girl less than two years old with a congenital heart defect. Donor details come from another sample of the same person, matched by shared clones.

The CDR3 DNA is TGTGCCAGCACCCTGGTCCCGAAGATTAGTCCGAACACTGAAGCTTTCTTT. This translates into CASTLVPKISPNTEAFF. The chain recombines TRBV7-6 with TRBJ1-1; no clear D. The CDR3 has 17 residues. Trimming cost V 7 bases and J 1 base, with 22 bases left between them. Germline lookup yields CDR1 SGHVS and CDR2 FNYEAQ.

In its sample, this clone was seen once. The chain combines TRBV14 with TRBJ2-2, with TRBD1 identical over 10 bases. This CDR3 contains 18 residues. CDR1 and CDR2 from the germline V gene are SGHDN and FVKESK. Trimming removed 4 bases from V and 6 bases from J; junction bases left unmatched: 14. The CDR3: CASSLGPGTGVLAGELFF. The CDR3 nucleotides read TGTGCCAGCAGCCTGGGGCCAGGGACAGGGGTCCTGGCCGGGGAGCTGTTTTTT.

This clone was seen a single time. This chain links TRBV19 with TRBJ1-2, with TRBD1 matching over 10 bases. This CDR3 has 21 amino acids. J gave up 3 bases and V 8 bases, and 27 bases lay outside the gene matches. Per germline, CDR1 LNHDA and CDR2 SQIVND (reference sequence). Here the CDR3 DNA reads TGTGCCAGTCATGCTCCAACCCAACTCGAGGATGGAGGGACAGGGGACTATGGCTACACCTTC. It yields the protein CASHAPTQLEDGGTGDYGYTF. The full variable domain, completed using reference TRBV19 and TRBJ1-2, is DGGITQSPKYLFRKEGQNVTLSCEQNLNHDAMYWYRQDPGQGLRLIYYSQIVNDFQKGDIAEGYSVSREKKESFPLTVTSAQKNPTAFYLCASHAPTQLEDGGTGDYGYTFGSGTRLTVV.

V is TRBV5-6 and J is TRBJ1-3; TRBD1 aligns across 7 bases. The CDR3 runs to 16 residues. With 0 bases clipped from V and 2 bases from J, the junction kept 5 bases outside the gene matches. Germline loops: CDR1 SGHDT, CDR2 YYEEEE. CDR3 coding DNA: TGTGCCAGCAGCTTGGACAACGGGACAGCTGGAAACACCATATATTTT. Its protein product is CASSLDNGTAGNTIYF.

A note on this clone: This CDR3 is also generated by other DNA sequences in the sample. The chain has TRBV4-1 and TRBJ1-6; D gene unclear. This CDR3 is built from 15 residues. Germline V gene sequence: CDR1 MGHRA, CDR2 YSYEKL. V lost 6 bases, J lost 2 bases, and 11 bases lay in between. CDR3 residues: CASSYWAPYNSPLHF. In DNA, the CDR3 is TGCGCCAGCAGTTACTGGGCCCCCTATAATTCACCCCTCCACTTT.

The rearrangement uses TRBV6-5 and TRBJ1-1, with a possible D match to TRBD1 (5 bases). Germline CDR1 and CDR2: MNHEY and SVGAGI. This CDR3 has 12 residues. V shed 2 bases and J shed 7 bases, with 8 bases lying between them. In DNA form, the CDR3 reads TGTGCCAGCAGTTACGACAGTAGTGAAGCTTTCTTT. It encodes CASSYDSSEAFF.

The chain is built from TRBV27 and TRBJ2-3; 8 nucleotides line up with TRBD2. The CDR3 is 18 amino acids. CDR1 is MNHEY and CDR2 is SMNVEV in the germline V gene (reference sequence). Germline trimming cut 6 bases from V and 1 base from J; bases unmatched to any gene: 15. The CDR3 coding sequence is TGTGCCAGCAGCGGGGGGGCGGGATTTCGTCCGCGCACAGATACGCAGTATTTT. It translates to CASSGGAGFRPRTDTQYF.

The chain combines TRBV10-2 with TRBJ1-3; TRBD1 is a possible D gene (5 bases). The germline V gene has CDR1 WSHSY and CDR2 SAAADI. The germline V and J ends were trimmed by 6 bases and 2 bases, with 14 bases remaining between them. This CDR3 region has 15 residues. The CDR3 DNA follows: TGCGCCAGCAGGAGGCCGACAGTTACTGGAAACACCATATATTTT. It codes for CASRRPTVTGNTIYF.

The rearrangement uses TRBV11-2 and TRBJ1-1, with 10 bases lining up with TRBD1. CDR3 length: 16 amino acids. V trimming: 10 bases; J trimming: 5 bases; junction bases outside the gene matches: 16. Germline loops: CDR1 SGHAT, CDR2 FQNNGV. The CDR3 coding sequence is TGTGCCAACGAGGGCAATCCGGGACAGGGGCGTACTGAAGCTTTCTTT. Translating it yields CANEGNPGQGRTEAFF.

The CDR3 bases are TGTGCCAGCAGTTTAAAATTCGGGGCGGGGTACACCGGGGAGCTGTTTTTT. This translates into CASSLKFGAGYTGELFF. This chain links TRBV27 with TRBJ2-2; perhaps TRBD2 as D (6 bases). Trimming pared 2 bases from V and 3 bases from J, leaving 16 bases between. Germline CDR1 is MNHEY and CDR2 is SMNVEV (reference sequence). The CDR3 length is 17 residues.

The gene calls are TRBV5-1 and TRBJ2-1; TRBD1 matches at 10 bases. The germline gives CDR1 SGHRS, CDR2 YFSETQ. V was clipped by 4 bases and J by 8 bases; unmatched bases: 12. The CDR3 consists of 16 residues. For the CDR3, the DNA is TGCGCCAGCAGCCTATCCGGGACAGGGGATAACGATGAGCAGTTCTTC. Protein sequence: CASSLSGTGDNDEQFF. Looking up the rest from reference TRBV5-1 and TRBJ2-1 gives the full variable domain: KAGVTQTPRYLIKTRGQQVTLSCSPISGHRSVSWYQQTPGQGLQFLFEYFSETQRNKGNFPGRFSGRQFSNSRSEMNVSTLELGDSALYLCASSLSGTGDNDEQFFGPGTRLTVL.

The chain recombines TRBV4-3 with TRBJ1-2, with 8 bases aligning to TRBD1. The CDR3 is 14 residues long. CDR1 is LGHNA and CDR2 is YSLEER in the germline V gene. V shed 0 bases, J shed 8 bases, and the junction held 5 bases outside the gene matches. The DNA for the CDR3 is TGCGCCAGCAGCCAAGACAGGGGGCCGGGCGGCTACACCTTC. Residues: CASSQDRGPGGYTF.

The chain is built from TRBV27 and TRBJ1-5, with TRBD1 matching over 9 bases. Germline trimming cut 5 bases from V and 1 base from J; bases unmatched to any gene: 9. The CDR3 has 17 residues. The germline CDR1 and CDR2 sequences are MNHEY and SMNVEV (reference sequence). This CDR3 reads CASSPIFGQGSNQPQHF. The CDR3 bases are TGTGCCAGCAGTCCCATATTCGGACAGGGGAGCAATCAGCCCCAGCATTTT.

The chain combines TRBV4-1 with TRBJ1-5; 8 bases align to TRBD1. The length of the CDR3 is 16 residues. V lost 0 bases to trimming and J lost 9 bases; unmatched junction nucleotides: 10. Germline lookup yields CDR1 MGHRA and CDR2 YSYEKL. CDR3 nucleotide sequence: TGCGCCAGCAGCCAAGATCCGGCAGGGGGCGGAGGGCCCCAGCATTTT. Its protein product is CASSQDPAGGGGPQHF.

This rearrangement joins TRBV6-5 to TRBJ2-7; tentative D call: TRBD1 (6 bases). Germline V gene lookup returns CDR1 MNHEY and CDR2 SVGAGI. This CDR3 has 15 amino acids. V was trimmed by 6 bases and J by 4 bases, leaving 19 bases between them. The DNA of the CDR3 is TGTGCCAGCAGCCCTGACAGGTGGGCGGCTTACGAGCAGTACTTC. This translates into CASSPDRWAAYEQYF.

The chain links TRBV5-1 to TRBJ1-1; a possible D gene is TRBD1 (6 bases). V was shortened by 3 bases and J by 0 bases, with 30 bases between the two germline ends. The CDR3 is 21 amino acids. The germline CDR1 and CDR2 sequences are SGHRS and YFSETQ. The CDR3 region is CASSSAGKNTHRVPMNTEAFF. The CDR3 region has the DNA TGCGCCAGCAGCTCGGCCGGAAAAAATACTCACAGGGTACCGATGAACACTGAAGCTTTCTTT.

The V and J genes are TRBV9 and TRBJ2-7, with TRBD2 matching 8 bases. The trim removed 4 bases at V and 1 base at J, leaving 7 bases unmatched. The CDR3 extends over 15 amino acids. Germline lookup yields CDR1 SGDLS and CDR2 YYNGEE. The CDR3 bases are TGTGCCAGCAGCTCCCCCCCGGGGGGGTCCTACGAGCAGTACTTC. Translation gives CASSSPPGGSYEQYF.

This clone was counted a single time. The V gene is TRBV11-2, the J gene TRBJ2-1, with D tentatively TRBD2 (7 bases). Germline V CDR1 and CDR2: SGHAT, FQNNGV. This CDR3 spans 18 amino acids. Deletions cut 0 bases from V and 4 bases from J, with 19 bases between. CDR3 bases: TGTGCCAGCAGCTTAGAGGTCGTCCGGCGGGGGCCATACAATGAGCAGTTCTTC. This gives the protein CASSLEVVRRGPYNEQFF.

The V call is TRBV13, the J call TRBJ1-2; 7 nucleotides agree with TRBD1. V lost 0 bases to trimming and J lost 8 bases; unmatched junction nucleotides: 6. The CDR3 covers 14 residues. Germline values: CDR1 PRHDT, CDR2 FYEKMQ (reference sequence). CDR3 residues: CASSLGSGGLGYTF. CDR3 bases: TGTGCCAGCAGCTTAGGTTCAGGGGGTCTGGGCTACACCTTC.

This clone was detected only once. The genes are TRBV6-5 and TRBJ1-6; D gene unclear. V lost 0 bases and J 10 bases, leaving 7 bases between the germline ends. The CDR3 has 13 residues. Germline V gene data show CDR1 as MNHEY and CDR2 as SVGAGI. The CDR3 sequence: CASSYSEVSPLHF. In DNA form, the CDR3 reads TGTGCCAGCAGTTACTCAGAGGTATCACCCCTCCACTTT.

The rearrangement uses TRBV11-2 and TRBJ2-7; D perhaps matches TRBD2 (5 bases). This CDR3 is built from 13 residues. CDR1 and CDR2 (germline): SGHAT, FQNNGV. Trimming removed 5 bases from V and 2 bases from J, with 10 bases in between. CDR3 sequence: CASSPGLPYEQYF. CDR3 sequence (DNA): TGTGCCAGCAGCCCCGGACTCCCCTACGAGCAGTACTTC. The full variable domain, with the rest looked up from reference TRBV11-2 and TRBJ2-7, is EAGVAQSPRYKIIEKRQSVAFWCNPISGHATLYWYQQILGQGPKLLIQFQNNGVVDDSQLPKDRFSAERLKGVDSTLKIQPAKLEDSAVYLCASSPGLPYEQYFGPGTRLTVT.

The chain is built from TRBV6-1 and TRBJ2-7; TRBD1 is a possible D gene (6 bases). The V end was cut by 6 bases, the J end by 5 bases, with 14 bases between. CDR3 length equals 13 residues. From germline, CDR1 is MNHNS and CDR2 SASEGT. The CDR3 protein is CASRLQGSDEQYF. In DNA form, the CDR3 reads TGTGCCAGCAGACTGCAGGGGAGCGACGAGCAGTACTTC.

The chain employs TRBV5-1 and TRBJ1-1; weak D call: TRBD1 (6 bases). CDR1 SGHRS and CDR2 YFSETQ come from the germline V gene. V gave up 1 base and J gave up 1 base, with 14 bases separating them. The length of the CDR3 is 16 residues. The CDR3 bases are TGCGCCAGCAGCTTGAACCCCACAGGGTCGAACACTGAAGCTTTCTTT. Translation: CASSLNPTGSNTEAFF.

The rearrangement joins TRBV11-2 to TRBJ2-3; 7 nucleotides match TRBD1. Germline CDR1 reads SGHAT; CDR2 reads FQNNGV. V was clipped by 5 bases and J by 2 bases; unmatched bases: 7. This CDR3 has 15 amino acids. CDR3 DNA sequence: TGTGCCAGCAGCAAACAGGGGTGGCCCACAGATACGCAGTATTTT. Its translation is CASSKQGWPTDTQYF.